Listed below are T cell receptor beta chains from one sample, sequenced in a study of T cell responses to AZD1222 COVID-19 vaccine. Data came from immunoSEQ multiplex PCR; TCRdb stores just in-frame clones and leaves some out. The table includes approximately 150,000 clones, around 89% detected once. The starting material was peripheral blood, obtained on day 0 of AZD1222 vaccination. The source is an adult in good health. The CDR3 runs from the conserved cysteine through the conserved F or W. D genes are given only for firm matches. The listing skips clone size in some rows; elsewhere it reads once, few, many or a size class.

j_call: TRBJ2-7
clone_size: -
cdr3_length: 14
d_call: -
v_call: TRBV30
cdr3_nt: TGTGCCTGGAGTGGTATTGGCGAAGCCTACGAGCAGTACTTC
cdr3_aa: CAWSGIGEAYEQYF

j_call: TRBJ2-1
clone_size: -
cdr3_length: 13
d_call: -
v_call: TRBV7-2
cdr3_nt: TGTGCCAGCAGCTTAGAAATGAGTGATGAGCAGTTCTTC
cdr3_aa: CASSLEMSDEQFF

j_call: TRBJ1-2
clone_size: -
cdr3_length: 17
d_call: -
v_call: TRBV4-1
cdr3_nt: TGCGCCAGCAGCCAAGATATCCTAGGGGCCTTCAACTATGGCTACACCTTC
cdr3_aa: CASSQDILGAFNYGYTF

j_call: TRBJ2-2
clone_size: few
cdr3_length: 12
d_call: -
v_call: TRBV7-3
cdr3_nt: TGTGCCAGCAGCCCTAGGACCGGGGAGCTGTTTTTT
cdr3_aa: CASSPRTGELFF

j_call: TRBJ1-1
clone_size: -
cdr3_length: 13
d_call: -
v_call: TRBV3-1/TRBV3-2
cdr3_nt: TGTGCCAGCAGCCTCTCGAGGGTTGCTGAAGCTTTCTTT
cdr3_aa: CASSLSRVAEAFF

j_call: TRBJ2-1
clone_size: -
cdr3_length: 14
d_call: -
v_call: TRBV5-1
cdr3_nt: TGCGCCAGCAGCCAAGGGATTGGCGGGACCCAGCAGTTCTTC
cdr3_aa: CASSQGIGGTQQFF

j_call: TRBJ2-3
clone_size: -
cdr3_length: 11
d_call: -
v_call: TRBV30
cdr3_nt: TGTGCCTGGAGTGTAGGGATTACGCAGTATTTT
cdr3_aa: CAWSVGITQYF

j_call: TRBJ1-2
clone_size: -
cdr3_length: 18
d_call: -
v_call: TRBV6-4
cdr3_nt: TGTGCCAGCAGTCAAACCAAACGGACGGACCGTGCAGGGGTTGGCTACACCTTC
cdr3_aa: CASSQTKRTDRAGVGYTF

j_call: TRBJ1-3
clone_size: -
cdr3_length: 13
d_call: -
v_call: TRBV6-5
cdr3_nt: TGTGCCAGCAGTCGGGAGTCTGGAAACACCATATATTTT
cdr3_aa: CASSRESGNTIYF

j_call: TRBJ2-1
clone_size: -
cdr3_length: 13
d_call: -
v_call: TRBV3-1/TRBV3-2
cdr3_nt: TGTGCCAGCACCCGACTTACCCACAATGAGCAGTTCTTC
cdr3_aa: CASTRLTHNEQFF

j_call: TRBJ2-1
clone_size: -
cdr3_length: 16
d_call: TRBD2
v_call: TRBV24-1
cdr3_nt: TGTGCCACCAGTGACTCAAGAGCGGGGGCCTACAATGAGCAGTTCTTC
cdr3_aa: CATSDSRAGAYNEQFF

j_call: TRBJ1-2
clone_size: -
cdr3_length: 14
d_call: -
v_call: TRBV30
cdr3_nt: TGTGCCTGGAGTGAAGGCCGGGGCGCTAGTGGCTACACCTTC
cdr3_aa: CAWSEGRGASGYTF

j_call: TRBJ1-1
clone_size: -
cdr3_length: 13
d_call: -
v_call: TRBV6-5
cdr3_nt: TGTGCCAGCACGCCTGCGATGAACACTGAAGCTTTCTTT
cdr3_aa: CASTPAMNTEAFF